This is a list of T cell receptor beta chains from one sample in a study of OX40 agonist ivuxolimab in advanced cancers. TCRdb keeps only in-frame clones here, not all; method: immunoSEQ multiplex PCR. This table has roughly 89,000 clones, about 87% appearing once. The sequenced sample was CD4+ or CD8+ T cells sorted from blood, obtained in a trial of the OX40 agonist ivuxolimab. All receptors come from an adult with an advanced solid tumor such as melanoma, head and neck, liver or kidney cancer. The CDR3 runs from the conserved cysteine through the conserved F or W.

>TRBV7-3|TRBJ2-3
CASSLDSTDTQYF
>TRBV19|TRBJ2-3
CASSMSTDTQYF
>TRBV10-2|TRBJ2-5
CASSGLAGGPLETQYF
>TRBV29-1|TRBJ2-1
CSVEDLRLAGDNEQFF
>TRBV27|TRBJ2-7
CASSGLMQGAYEQYF
>TRBV29-1|TRBJ2-7
CSVEGHGGGNSYEQYF
>TRBV27|TRBJ2-2
CASNGATGELFF
>TRBV7-9|TRBJ2-7
CASSPRDGGTSGRVYEQYF
>TRBV7-6|TRBJ2-1
CASSLVGAGILDNERFF
>TRBV6-5|TRBJ1-2
CASSQGRQPYGYTF
>TRBV25-1|TRBJ1-2
CASSATEYYGYTF
>TRBV11-3|TRBJ2-5
CASSTRGVGQETQYF
>TRBV7-9|TRBJ1-1
CASSFLGTEAFF
>TRBV25-1|TRBJ1-2
CASSDHKGYGYTF
>TRBV11-3|TRBJ2-3
CASSLWALSTRGRADTQYF
>TRBV4-1|TRBJ1-3
CASSQVGQSLSGNTIYF
>TRBV7-9|TRBJ2-3
CASSFPGLAGATDTQYF
>TRBV4-2|TRBJ2-3
CASSLKTRGLAGADTQYF
>TRBV9|TRBJ1-3
CASSVGSGNTIYF
>TRBV10-3|TRBJ1-1
CAISVGKAKLNTEAFF
>TRBV5-1|TRBJ1-2
CASSLLDRQYTF
>TRBV5-1|TRBJ1-1
CASSLGSLNTEAFF
>TRBV19|TRBJ2-7
CASSVSGSAPYEQYF
>TRBV20-1|TRBJ2-7
CSARLGYEQYF
>TRBV5-4|TRBJ2-1
CASSRVAGVLDNEQFF
>TRBV29-1|TRBJ2-1
CSVEGARNEQFF
>TRBV19|TRBJ2-1
CASRVSSGYNEQFF
>TRBV28|TRBJ2-1
CASSQSGAGFNEQFF
>TRBV9|TRBJ2-2
CASSVGGSIASGELFF